Detailed here is one T cell receptor beta chain. Its antigen is not known. This sample was included in a study of T cells after yellow fever vaccination. General study results and limits: The CD4 compartment and the CD8 compartment contained a small share of clonotypes in common. The study re-detected most primary-vaccination clones after the booster (96% CD4, roughly 85% CD8). Though weaker, the secondary response peaked faster, on day 5 versus 15.

The CDR3 runs to 16 residues. The germline V gene has CDR1 DFQATT and CDR2 SNEGSKA (reference sequence). V was clipped by 4 bases and J by 0 bases; unmatched bases: 8. Generation of TCR cDNA used 5'RACE template switching (which added a universal primer site and UMIs). Each CDR3 protein is one row after TCRdb ran MiXCR on the 5' RACE reads. The sample lists fewer than 350,000 distinct CDR3 sequences; about 4.5% were seen once. This specimen was PBMCs, taken 15 days after the yellow fever booster vaccination. The chain has TRBV20-1 and TRBJ2-3; 9 bases align to TRBD2. The sequence derives from a man between 18 and 35 years old who received the YFV17D yellow fever vaccine. In DNA, the CDR3 is TGCAGTGCTACTATTAGCGGGGGAGAAAGCACAGATACGCAGTATTTT. Protein sequence: CSATISGGESTDTQYF.